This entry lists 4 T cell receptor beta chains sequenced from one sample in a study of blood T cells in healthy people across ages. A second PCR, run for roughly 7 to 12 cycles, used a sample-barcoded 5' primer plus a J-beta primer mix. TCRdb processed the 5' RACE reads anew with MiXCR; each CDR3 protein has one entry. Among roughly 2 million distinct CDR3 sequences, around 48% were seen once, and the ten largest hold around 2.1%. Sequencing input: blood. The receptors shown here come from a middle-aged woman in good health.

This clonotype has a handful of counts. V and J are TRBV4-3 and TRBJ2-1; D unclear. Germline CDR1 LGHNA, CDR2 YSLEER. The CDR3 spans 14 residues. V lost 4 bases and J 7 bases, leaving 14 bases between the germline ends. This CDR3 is CASSPGSGLNEQFF. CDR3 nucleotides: TGCGCCAGCAGCCCCGGTTCAGGCCTGAATGAGCAGTTCTTC.

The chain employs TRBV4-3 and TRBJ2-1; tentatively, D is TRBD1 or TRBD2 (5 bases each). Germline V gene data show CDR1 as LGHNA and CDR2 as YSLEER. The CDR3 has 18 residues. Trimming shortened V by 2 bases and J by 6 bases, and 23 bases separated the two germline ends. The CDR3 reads CASSQRAAAAEGPNEQFF. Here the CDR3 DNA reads TGCGCCAGCAGCCAACGAGCAGCGGCCGCCGAGGGGCCCAATGAGCAGTTCTTC.

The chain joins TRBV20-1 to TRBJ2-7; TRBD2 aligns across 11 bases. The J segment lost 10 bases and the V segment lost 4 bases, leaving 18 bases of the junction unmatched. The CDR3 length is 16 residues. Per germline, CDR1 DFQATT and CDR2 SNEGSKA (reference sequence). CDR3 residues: CSATLRLAGIQEAQYF. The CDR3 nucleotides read TGCAGTGCTACCCTCAGACTAGCGGGGATCCAAGAGGCCCAGTACTTC.

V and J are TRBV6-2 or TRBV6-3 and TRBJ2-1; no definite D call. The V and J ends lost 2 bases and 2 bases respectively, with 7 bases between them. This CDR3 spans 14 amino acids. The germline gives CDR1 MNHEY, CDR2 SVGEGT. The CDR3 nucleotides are TGTGCCAGCAGTTACGTGGCAACCTACAATGAGCAGTTCTTC. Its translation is CASSYVATYNEQFF.